The next 19 T cell receptor beta chains were all read from a single sample in a study of early T cells in non-severe SARS-CoV-2 infection. TCRdb reprocessed the 5' RACE reads with MiXCR, giving one entry per CDR3 protein. In the table there are 50,000 to 70,000 distinct CDR3 sequences, more than 8.5% of which are singletons. Sequencing was carried out using whole blood. These receptors all stem from an adult who was a healthcare worker with PCR-confirmed SARS-CoV-2 infection or an uninfected control (not recorded which).

This clonotype appeared many times. The chain recombines TRBV12-3 or TRBV12-4 with TRBJ2-2; 7 bases are a match to TRBD1. There are 15 residues in the CDR3. V lost 6 bases to trimming and J lost 6 bases; unmatched junction nucleotides: 10. CDR3 protein: CASSLDQGVAGELFF. The CDR3 DNA reads TGTGCCAGCAGCCTCGATCAGGGGGTCGCCGGGGAGCTGTTTTTT.

This clonotype was recorded many times. The V gene is TRBV11-2, the J gene TRBJ2-3; 8 bases line up with TRBD2. J lost 3 bases, V lost 4 bases, and 12 bases had no gene match. Germline CDR1 reads SGHAT; CDR2 reads FQNNGV. The CDR3 covers 17 residues. This CDR3 is CASSSRRSREGTDTQYF. In DNA, the CDR3 is TGTGCCAGCAGCTCCCGCCGGAGCCGGGAGGGGACAGATACGCAGTATTTT.

This chain joins TRBV5-1 and TRBJ2-4; 7 bases agree with TRBD1. The germline V gene has CDR1 SGHRS and CDR2 YFSETQ. The V segment lost 4 bases and the J segment 4 bases; nucleotides outside the gene matches: 2. The CDR3 covers 13 residues. The CDR3 region has the DNA TGCGCCAGCAGCCCGGGACAGAAAAACATTCAGTACTTC. Protein: CASSPGQKNIQYF.

This clonotype appeared a few times. No conserved phenylalanine or tryptophan is present at the end of the CDR3, so a read error is the likely explanation. CDR3 residues: CSVKGDTVYEQYL. The CDR3 nucleotides are TGCAGTGTTAAGGGAGACACTGTCTACGAGCAGTACCTC. The rearrangement joins TRBV20-1 to TRBJ2-7, with D possibly being TRBD2 (5 bases). Per germline, CDR1 DFQATT and CDR2 SNEGSKA (reference sequence). The length of the CDR3 is 13 residues. V lost 7 bases to trimming and J lost 3 bases, with 16 bases between them.

The sample holds many counts of this clonotype. The chain is built from TRBV18 and TRBJ2-2, with a tentative D call TRBD2 (5 bases). Deletions cut 4 bases from V and 10 bases from J, with 13 bases between. This CDR3 is 13 amino acids long. The germline gives CDR1 KGHSH, CDR2 LQKENI. The CDR3 spells CASSLRQEAELFF. The CDR3 nucleotides are TGTGCCAGCTCACTGCGGCAGGAGGCGGAGCTGTTTTTT.

This clonotype was recorded at least ten times. The rearrangement links TRBV30 to TRBJ1-2; 7 positions match TRBD1. V lost 0 bases, J lost 14 bases, and 6 bases stayed unmatched. In germline, CDR1 is GTSNPN, CDR2 SVGIG (reference sequence). The CDR3 runs to 11 residues. In DNA form, the CDR3 reads TGTGCCTGGAGTGTACTCAGGGACAGAACCTTC. Encoded protein: CAWSVLRDRTF.

This clonotype was detected a few times. J is TRBJ2-5 and V is TRBV29-1; D gene ambiguous. Deletions cut 7 bases from V and 5 bases from J, with 14 bases between. CDR1 SQVTM and CDR2 ANQGSEA come from the germline V gene. This CDR3 comprises 12 residues. CDR3 DNA sequence: TGCAGCGCCCTCCCCGGCTCGGAGACCCAGTACTTC. This translates into CSALPGSETQYF.

This clonotype was counted a few times. The V gene is TRBV29-1, the J gene TRBJ2-6; 9 nucleotides match TRBD1. The CDR3 is made up of 16 amino acids. In germline, CDR1 is SQVTM, CDR2 ANQGSEA. Unmatched junction bases numbered 6, after V lost 2 bases and J lost 4 bases. This CDR3 reads CSVENRGLEGANVLTF. The CDR3 nucleotides read TGCAGCGTTGAAAACAGGGGGCTTGAGGGGGCCAACGTCCTGACTTTC.

This clonotype showed up many times. This sequence joins TRBV5-1 and TRBJ2-5; D is ambiguous. V lost 1 base and J lost 0, with 1 base in between. This CDR3 is built from 12 residues. CDR1 and CDR2 (germline): SGHRS, YFSETQ. The CDR3 DNA reads TGCGCCAGCAGCTTGCACCAAGAGACCCAGTACTTC. Protein sequence: CASSLHQETQYF.

With regard to this clonotype: Being one base from a much bigger clone, this may be a read error. This chain links TRBV6-1 with TRBJ2-3, with D possibly matching TRBD1 (5 bases). Germline V gene lookup returns CDR1 MNHNS and CDR2 SASEGT. V was cut by 6 bases and J by 5 bases, with 12 bases left in between. The CDR3 is made up of 13 amino acids. The CDR3 loop is CASRRTRGDTQYF. CDR3 nucleotide sequence: TGTGCCAGCAGGCGGACAAGGGGAGATACGCAGTATTTT.

This chain links TRBV6-2 or TRBV6-3 with TRBJ1-5, with D unresolved. The CDR3 is made up of 17 amino acids. CDR1 and CDR2 (germline): MNHEY, SVGEGT. V was clipped by 0 bases and J by 5 bases, with 17 bases between them. DNA of the CDR3: TGTGCCAGCAGTTACTCGGCGAGGCCGTCGGCCGATCAGCCCCAGCATTTT. Translation: CASSYSARPSADQPQHF.

The table lists this clonotype with many counts. The chain links TRBV6-5 to TRBJ2-2, with TRBD2 matching over 14 bases. The V gene end was trimmed by 2 bases and the J gene end by 5 bases; junction bases not matched to a gene: 7. CDR3 size: 18 residues. Germline V gene data show CDR1 as MNHEY and CDR2 as SVGAGI. CDR3 residues: CASSYRGTSGSGTGELFF. CDR3 nucleotide sequence: TGTGCCAGCAGTTACCGCGGGACTAGCGGGAGTGGGACCGGGGAGCTGTTTTTT.

The rearrangement links TRBV7-2 to TRBJ1-5, with 8 bases aligning to TRBD1. CDR1 and CDR2 (germline): SGHTA, FQGNSA. V lost 5 bases to trimming and J lost 3 bases; unmatched junction nucleotides: 6. The CDR3 extends over 15 amino acids. This CDR3 is CASSPGTGANQPQHF. The CDR3 bases are TGTGCCAGCAGCCCGGGGACAGGCGCCAATCAGCCCCAGCATTTT.

This clonotype was observed many times. The chain joins TRBV12-3 or TRBV12-4 to TRBJ2-3; TRBD1 or TRBD2 may be the D gene (5 bases each). The CDR3 is 14 residues long. Trimming pared 7 bases from V and 1 base from J, leaving 12 bases between. In DNA, the CDR3 is TGTGCCAGCACGTGGGACGGGGGCACAGATACGCAGTATTTT. It yields the protein CASTWDGGTDTQYF.

This clonotype turned up a few times. V is TRBV6-1 and J is TRBJ1-6; D is unresolved. With 6 bases removed from V and 3 bases from J, the gap between germline ends came to 12 bases. CDR3 length equals 15 residues. CDR1 is MNHNS, CDR2 SASEGT, per germline. CDR3 DNA: TGTGCCAGCAGCGTAGGACGGGGCTATAATTCACCCCTCCACTTT. Translation: CASSVGRGYNSPLHF.

V and J are TRBV27 and TRBJ2-7; D is possibly TRBD2 (6 bases). The germline gives CDR1 MNHEY, CDR2 SMNVEV (reference sequence). The CDR3 covers 14 residues. The V end was cut by 3 bases, the J end by 6 bases, with 15 bases between. CDR3 in amino acids: CASSFWGGSGEQYF. In DNA, the CDR3 is TGTGCCAGCAGTTTCTGGGGAGGAAGCGGCGAGCAGTACTTC.

There are many counts of this clonotype. The chain joins TRBV6-2 or TRBV6-3 to TRBJ1-3, with a possible D match to TRBD1 (5 bases). The germline V gene encodes CDR1 MNHEY and CDR2 SVGEGT. The germline V and J ends were trimmed by 5 bases and 0 bases, with 14 bases remaining between them. The CDR3 spans 16 residues. CDR3 in amino acids: CASSPDSPRSGNTIYF. The CDR3 nucleotides are TGTGCCAGCAGTCCTGACAGTCCCCGCTCTGGAAACACCATATATTTT.

Many counts were recorded for this clonotype. V is TRBV2 and J is TRBJ2-3; 9 nucleotides agree with TRBD2. The length of the CDR3 is 17 residues. With 4 bases clipped from V and 3 bases from J, the junction kept 11 bases outside the gene matches. Germline lookup yields CDR1 SNHLY and CDR2 FYNNEI. CDR3 in DNA: TGTGCCAGCAGTGCCCCGGAACTGCGGGAGGGGACAGATACGCAGTATTTT. Residues: CASSAPELREGTDTQYF. Full variable domain (missing parts from reference TRBV2 and TRBJ2-3): EPEVTQTPSHQVTQMGQEVILRCVPISNHLYFYWYRQILGQKVEFLVSFYNNEISEKSEIFDDQFSVERPDGSNFTLKIRSTKLEDSAMYFCASSAPELREGTDTQYFGPGTRLTVL.

This clonotype turned up a few times. J is TRBJ2-5 and V is TRBV29-1; TRBD1 or TRBD2 may be the D gene (6 bases each). CDR1 is SQVTM, CDR2 ANQGSEA, per germline. The CDR3 consists of 16 residues. The V end was cut by 1 base, the J end by 4 bases, with 19 bases between. The CDR3 reads CSVEVLGGPGGETQYF. The CDR3 nucleotides are TGCAGCGTTGAAGTTTTAGGGGGGCCCGGTGGAGAGACCCAGTACTTC.